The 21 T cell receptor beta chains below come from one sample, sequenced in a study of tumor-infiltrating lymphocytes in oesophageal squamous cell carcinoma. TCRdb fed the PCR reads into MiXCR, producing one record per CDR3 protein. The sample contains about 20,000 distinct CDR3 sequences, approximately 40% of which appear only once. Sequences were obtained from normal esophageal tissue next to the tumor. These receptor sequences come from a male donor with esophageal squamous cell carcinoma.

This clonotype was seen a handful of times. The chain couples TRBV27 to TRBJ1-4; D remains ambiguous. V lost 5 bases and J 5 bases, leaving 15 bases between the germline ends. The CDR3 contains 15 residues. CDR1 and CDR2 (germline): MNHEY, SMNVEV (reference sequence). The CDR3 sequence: CASSSRTEANEKLFF. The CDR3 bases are TGTGCCAGCAGTAGCCGGACGGAGGCGAATGAAAAACTGTTTTTT.

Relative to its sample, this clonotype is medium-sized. The chain's CDR3 is CASSRGQGNGYTF. CDR3 sequence (DNA): TGTGCCAGCAGCCGGGGACAGGGGAATGGCTACACCTTC. V is TRBV7-9 and J is TRBJ1-2, with 10 bases that match TRBD1. The CDR3 contains 13 residues. Trimming at V came to 5 bases and at J to 6 bases, leaving 3 bases not matched to a gene. The germline V gene has CDR1 SEHNR and CDR2 FQNEAQ (reference sequence).

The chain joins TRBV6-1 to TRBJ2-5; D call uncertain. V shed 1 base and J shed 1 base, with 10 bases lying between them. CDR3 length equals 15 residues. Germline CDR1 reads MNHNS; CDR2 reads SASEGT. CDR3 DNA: TGTGCCAGCAGTGAAGATTGGCTGGTCCAAGAGACCCAGTACTTC. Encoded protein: CASSEDWLVQETQYF.

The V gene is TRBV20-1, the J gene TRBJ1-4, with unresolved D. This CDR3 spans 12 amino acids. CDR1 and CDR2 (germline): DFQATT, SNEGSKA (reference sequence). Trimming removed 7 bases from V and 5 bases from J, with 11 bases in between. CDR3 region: CSVHRINEKLFF. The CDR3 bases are TGCAGTGTACATCGAATAAATGAAAAACTGTTTTTT.

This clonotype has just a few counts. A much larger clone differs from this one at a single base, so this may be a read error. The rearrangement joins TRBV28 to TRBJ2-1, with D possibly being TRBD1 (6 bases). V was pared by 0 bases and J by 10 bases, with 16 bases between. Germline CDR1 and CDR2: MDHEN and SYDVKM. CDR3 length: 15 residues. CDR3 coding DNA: TGTGCCAGCAGTTTATGGGGGGCCGGCTCCTACGAGCAGTTCTTC. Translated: CASSLWGAGSYEQFF.

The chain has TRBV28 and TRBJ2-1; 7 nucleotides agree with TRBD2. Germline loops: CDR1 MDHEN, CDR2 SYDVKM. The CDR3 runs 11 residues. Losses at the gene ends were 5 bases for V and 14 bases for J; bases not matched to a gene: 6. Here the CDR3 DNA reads TGTGCCAGCAGTACCCGGGGGAGGGAGTTCTTC. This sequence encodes CASSTRGREFF. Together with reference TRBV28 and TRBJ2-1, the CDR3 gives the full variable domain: DVKVTQSSRYLVKRTGEKVFLECVQDMDHENMFWYRQDPGLGLRLIYFSYDVKMKEKGDIPEGYSVSREKKERFSLILESASTNQTSMYLCASSTRGREFFGPGTRLTVL.

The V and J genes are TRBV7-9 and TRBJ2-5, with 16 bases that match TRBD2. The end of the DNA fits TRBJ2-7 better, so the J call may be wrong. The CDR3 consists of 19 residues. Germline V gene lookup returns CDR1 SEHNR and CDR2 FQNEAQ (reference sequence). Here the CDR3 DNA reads TGTGCCAGCAGCTCCACCACTACCGGGACTAGCGGGAGGGGCTACGAGCAGTACTTC. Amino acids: CASSSTTTGTSGRGYEQYF.

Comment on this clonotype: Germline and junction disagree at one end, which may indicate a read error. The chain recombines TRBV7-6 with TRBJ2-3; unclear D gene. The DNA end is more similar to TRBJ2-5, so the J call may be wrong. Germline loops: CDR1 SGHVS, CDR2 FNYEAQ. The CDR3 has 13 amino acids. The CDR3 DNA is TGTGCTAGCAGACCGGACGGGTCGTGGACCCAGTACTTC. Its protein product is CASRPDGSWTQYF.

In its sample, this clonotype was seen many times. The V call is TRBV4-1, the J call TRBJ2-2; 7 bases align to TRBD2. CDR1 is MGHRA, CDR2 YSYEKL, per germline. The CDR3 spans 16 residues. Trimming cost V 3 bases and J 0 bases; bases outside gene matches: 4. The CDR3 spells CASSQASGPNTGELFF. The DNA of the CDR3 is TGCGCCAGCAGCCAGGCTAGCGGACCGAACACCGGGGAGCTGTTTTTT.

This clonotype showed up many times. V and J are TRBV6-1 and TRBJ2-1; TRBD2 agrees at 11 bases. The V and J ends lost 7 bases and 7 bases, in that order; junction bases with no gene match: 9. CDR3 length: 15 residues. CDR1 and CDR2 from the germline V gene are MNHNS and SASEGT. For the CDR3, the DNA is TGTGCCAGCATCAGACTAGCGGGATCGGGGAATGAGCAGTTCTTC. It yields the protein CASIRLAGSGNEQFF.

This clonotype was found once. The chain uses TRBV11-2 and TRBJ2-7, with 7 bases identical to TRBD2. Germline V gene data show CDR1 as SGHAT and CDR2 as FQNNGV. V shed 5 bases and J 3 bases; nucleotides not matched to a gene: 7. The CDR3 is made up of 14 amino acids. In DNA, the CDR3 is TGTGCCAGCAGCAGTGGGGGACTAAGCTACGAGCAGTACTTC. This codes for CASSSGGLSYEQYF.

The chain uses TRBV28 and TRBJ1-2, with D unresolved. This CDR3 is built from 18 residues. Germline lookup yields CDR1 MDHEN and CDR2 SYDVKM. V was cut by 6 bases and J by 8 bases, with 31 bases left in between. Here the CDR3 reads CASRTSSWLRPGLEGYTF. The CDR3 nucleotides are TGTGCCAGCAGAACCTCTAGTTGGTTACGGCCGGGGTTGGAAGGCTACACCTTC.

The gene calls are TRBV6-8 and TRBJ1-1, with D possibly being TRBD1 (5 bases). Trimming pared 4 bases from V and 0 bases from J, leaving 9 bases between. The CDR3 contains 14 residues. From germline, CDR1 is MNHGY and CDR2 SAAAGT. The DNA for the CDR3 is TGTGCCAGCAGTTTTGGGGGAGTGAACACTGAAGCTTTCTTT. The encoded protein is CASSFGGVNTEAFF.

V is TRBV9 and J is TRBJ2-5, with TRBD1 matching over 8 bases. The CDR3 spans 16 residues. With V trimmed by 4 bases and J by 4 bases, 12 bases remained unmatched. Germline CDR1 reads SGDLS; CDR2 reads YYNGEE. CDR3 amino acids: CASSYRTGLEGETQYF. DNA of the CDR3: TGTGCCAGCAGCTACCGGACAGGGTTGGAAGGAGAGACCCAGTACTTC.

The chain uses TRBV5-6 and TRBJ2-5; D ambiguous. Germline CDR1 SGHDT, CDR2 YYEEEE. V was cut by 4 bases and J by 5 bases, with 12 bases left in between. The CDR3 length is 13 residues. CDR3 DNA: TGTGCCAGCAGCCTGGGTGGTGGGGAGACCCAGTACTTC. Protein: CASSLGGGETQYF.

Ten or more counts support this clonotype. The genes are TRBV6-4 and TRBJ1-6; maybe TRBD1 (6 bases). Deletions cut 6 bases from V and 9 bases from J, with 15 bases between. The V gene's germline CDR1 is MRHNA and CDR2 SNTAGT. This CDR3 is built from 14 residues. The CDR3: CASSQQGRGSPLHF. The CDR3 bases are TGTGCCAGCAGCCAACAGGGAAGGGGTTCACCCCTCCACTTT.

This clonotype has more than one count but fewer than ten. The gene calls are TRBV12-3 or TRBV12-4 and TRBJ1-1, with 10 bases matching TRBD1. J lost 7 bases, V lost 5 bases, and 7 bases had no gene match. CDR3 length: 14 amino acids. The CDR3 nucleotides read TGTGCCAGCAGTCCGACAGGGGGCGCGTTTGAAGCTTTCTTT. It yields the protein CASSPTGGAFEAFF.

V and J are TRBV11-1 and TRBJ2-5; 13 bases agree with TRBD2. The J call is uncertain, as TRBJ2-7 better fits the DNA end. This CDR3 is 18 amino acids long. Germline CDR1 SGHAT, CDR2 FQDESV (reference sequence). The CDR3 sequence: CASSLAPFTSGRAYEQYF. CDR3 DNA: TGTGCCAGCAGCTTAGCCCCCTTTACTAGCGGGAGGGCCTACGAGCAGTACTTC.

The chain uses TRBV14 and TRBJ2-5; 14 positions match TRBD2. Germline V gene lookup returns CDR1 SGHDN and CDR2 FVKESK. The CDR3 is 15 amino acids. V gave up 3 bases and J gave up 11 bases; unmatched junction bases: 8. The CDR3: CASSQATSGRGRQYF. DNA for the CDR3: TGTGCCAGCAGCCAGGCGACTAGCGGGAGGGGTAGACAGTACTTC. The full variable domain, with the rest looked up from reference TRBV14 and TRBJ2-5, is EAGVTQFPSHSVIEKGQTVTLRCDPISGHDNLYWYRRVMGKEIKFLLHFVKESKQDESGMPNNRFLAERTGGTYSTLKVQPAELEDSGVYFCASSQATSGRGRQYFGPGTRLLVL.

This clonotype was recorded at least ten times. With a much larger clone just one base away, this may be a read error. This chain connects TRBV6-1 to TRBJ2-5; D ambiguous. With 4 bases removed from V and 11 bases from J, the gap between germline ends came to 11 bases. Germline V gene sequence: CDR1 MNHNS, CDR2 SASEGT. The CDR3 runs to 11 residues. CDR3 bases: TGTGCCAGCAGTGGAATCAATGAGCAGTACTTC. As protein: CASSGINEQYF.

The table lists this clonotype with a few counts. CDR3 in DNA: TGTGCCAGCACCGAGAGGCGCAGCACAGATACGCAGTATTTT. This sequence encodes CASTERRSTDTQYF. The V gene is TRBV6-1, the J gene TRBJ2-3; D is uncertain. Trimming shortened V by 7 bases and J by 0 bases, and 11 bases separated the two germline ends. Germline CDR1 and CDR2: MNHNS and SASEGT. The CDR3 consists of 14 residues.